The 31 T cell receptor beta chains below come from one sample, sequenced in a study of beta chain features in type 1 diabetes. Of the isolated RNA, all was reverse transcribed, and so the sequenced material was expressed TCRB transcripts. The repertoire was sequenced with immunoSEQ multiplex PCR; TCRdb's copy has only in-frame clones and lacks some. The table includes roughly 240,000 clones, about 24% detected once. Their antigens are not known. Study-wide findings and caveats: Within each of all four CD4+ subsets, Type 1 diabetes patients had TCRB CDR3s that were moderately but significantly shorter.

Sequenced material: naive CD4+ T cells from blood. The receptors originated from a woman in her twenties or thirties with type 1 diabetes.

The V call is TRBV9, the J call TRBJ2-1, with 8 bases matching TRBD2. With 1 base clipped from V and 7 bases from J, the junction kept 7 bases outside the gene matches. Germline V gene sequence: CDR1 SGDLS, CDR2 YYNGEE. This CDR3 is built from 15 residues. CDR3 amino acids: CASSVQPGGWNEQFF. CDR3 DNA sequence: TGTGCCAGCAGCGTACAGCCGGGAGGGTGGAATGAGCAGTTCTTC.

V usage is TRBV18 and J usage is TRBJ2-5; maybe TRBD1 (6 bases). This CDR3 is built from 15 residues. The germline CDR1 and CDR2 sequences are KGHSH and LQKENI. Trimming removed 3 bases at V and 2 bases at J, with 13 bases between. CDR3 sequence reads: CASSPSRGPQETQYF. The CDR3 region has the DNA TGTGCCAGCTCACCGTCCAGGGGTCCTCAAGAGACCCAGTACTTC.

The J gene is TRBJ2-5, the V gene TRBV18, with D possibly being TRBD1 (5 bases). Germline-derived CDR1 and CDR2 are KGHSH and LQKENI. This CDR3 has 14 residues. V shed 5 bases and J shed 0 bases, with 10 bases lying between them. The CDR3 coding sequence is TGTGCCAGCTCATCGGTAGGGGACCAAGAGACCCAGTACTTC. Translation gives CASSSVGDQETQYF.

This chain links TRBV10-3 with TRBJ2-7; perhaps TRBD2 as D (5 bases). V lost 5 bases and J lost 2, with 10 bases in between. Germline-derived CDR1 and CDR2 are ENHRY and SYGVKD. The CDR3 runs to 13 residues. The CDR3 protein is CAISLQRAYEQYF. CDR3 nucleotides: TGTGCCATCAGTCTACAGAGGGCCTACGAGCAGTACTTC.

This clone has more than one count but fewer than ten. The gene calls are TRBV7-9 and TRBJ2-5; TRBD2 matches 7 bases. V lost 7 bases, J lost 2 bases, and 7 bases stayed unmatched. Germline-derived CDR1 and CDR2 are SEHNR and FQNEAQ (reference sequence). This CDR3 comprises 14 residues. The CDR3 loop reads CASTPGTIQETQYF. The DNA for the CDR3 is TGTGCCAGCACCCCGGGGACTATTCAAGAGACCCAGTACTTC.

This clone was observed a few times. V is TRBV7-9 and J is TRBJ2-6, with D possibly TRBD1 on 6 matching bases. The CDR3 covers 18 residues. Germline V gene data show CDR1 as SEHNR and CDR2 as FQNEAQ (reference sequence). V was pared by 5 bases and J by 2 bases, with 19 bases between. The CDR3 is CASSLQRGGQAGANVLTF. The DNA of the CDR3 is TGTGCCAGCAGCCTACAACGAGGGGGACAAGCTGGGGCCAACGTCCTGACTTTC.

This sequence joins TRBV2 and TRBJ2-4; D uncertain. The CDR3 has 13 residues. V lost 2 bases, J lost 9 bases, and 11 bases lay in between. The germline V gene encodes CDR1 SNHLY and CDR2 FYNNEI. The CDR3 DNA reads as TGTGCCAGCAGTGAAATGCAGGTGGGCATTCAGTACTTC. Encoded protein: CASSEMQVGIQYF.

This clone was found a few times. V is TRBV10-3 and J is TRBJ1-1; D is unclear. The CDR3 sequence is 13 residues long. Per germline, CDR1 ENHRY and CDR2 SYGVKD. V gave up 0 bases and J gave up 5 bases, with 7 bases separating them. Here the CDR3 DNA reads TGTGCCATCAGTGAGTCTTGGAGTACTGAAGCTTTCTTT. The encoded protein is CAISESWSTEAFF.

This clone turned up a few times. V and J are TRBV2 and TRBJ2-3; possible D gene TRBD2, 6 bases. CDR1 and CDR2 from the germline V gene are SNHLY and FYNNEI. V lost 11 bases to trimming and J lost 2 bases, with 14 bases between them. This CDR3 spans 13 amino acids. The CDR3 DNA sequence: TGTGCCGTCCGGGGACTTAACACAGATACGCAGTATTTT. Encoded protein: CAVRGLNTDTQYF.

The rearrangement joins TRBV30 to TRBJ2-3; D may be TRBD2 (5 bases). The CDR3 extends over 14 amino acids. The germline V gene encodes CDR1 GTSNPN and CDR2 SVGIG (reference sequence). Trimming removed 0 bases at V and 0 bases at J, with 7 bases between. The CDR3 DNA reads TGTGCCTGGAGTGTTTCGGGGAGCACAGATACGCAGTATTTT. This sequence encodes CAWSVSGSTDTQYF. Complete variable domain (other parts from reference TRBV30 and TRBJ2-3): SQTIHQWPATLVQPVGSPLSLECTVEGTSNPNLYWYRQAAGRGLQLLFYSVGIGQISSEVPQNLSASRPQDRQFILSSKKLLLSDSGFYLCAWSVSGSTDTQYFGPGTRLTVL.

J is TRBJ1-5 and V is TRBV30, with TRBD1 as a possible D gene (5 bases). The V end lost 0 bases, the J end lost 4 bases, and 16 bases lay between the germline ends. This CDR3 has 16 residues. CDR1 and CDR2 from the germline V gene are GTSNPN and SVGIG (reference sequence). For the CDR3, the DNA is TGTGCCTGGAGTGTAGGGGTAGGATTGGGGAATCAGCCCCAGCATTTT. It codes for CAWSVGVGLGNQPQHF.

This clone appeared a few times. This sequence joins TRBV6-6 and TRBJ2-7, with 7 bases fitting TRBD1. CDR3 length: 14 amino acids. Germline CDR1 is MNHNY and CDR2 is SVGAGI (reference sequence). V lost 7 bases and J lost 0; bases outside the gene matches: 6. Here the CDR3 DNA reads TGTGCCAGCACTCGGACAGGCCTCTCCTACGAGCAGTACTTC. Its translation: CASTRTGLSYEQYF.

This clone has just a few counts. The genes are TRBV4-1 and TRBJ2-7, with TRBD2 matching over 10 bases. Germline CDR1 is MGHRA and CDR2 is YSYEKL. The junction had 5 bases not matched to a gene; V was cut back by 4 bases and J by 5 bases. The CDR3 is 14 amino acids. CDR3 in amino acids: CASSRSGRADEQYF. CDR3 DNA: TGCGCCAGCAGCCGCAGCGGGAGGGCCGACGAGCAGTACTTC.

The CDR3 reads CASSLTVAGEWAYEQYF. For the CDR3, the DNA is TGCGCCAGCAGCTTGACGGTCGCGGGAGAGTGGGCCTACGAGCAGTACTTC. This chain uses TRBV5-1 with TRBJ2-7; 7 positions agree with TRBD2. CDR1 and CDR2 from the germline V gene are SGHRS and YFSETQ. CDR3 length: 17 residues. J lost 2 bases, V lost 1 base, and 12 bases had no gene match.

This clone was detected only once. V gene TRBV4-2 combines with J gene TRBJ1-1, with 10 bases lining up with TRBD1. The CDR3 has 14 amino acids. The V and J ends lost 0 bases and 7 bases, in that order; junction bases with no gene match: 2. Germline assignment: CDR1 LGHNA and CDR2 YNFKEQ. CDR3 in DNA: TGTGCCAGCAGCCAAGAAGACAGGGGGCTTGAAGCTTTCTTT. Protein sequence: CASSQEDRGLEAFF.

This clone occurred a few times. The chain uses TRBV6-5 and TRBJ1-4; D remains ambiguous. The CDR3 consists of 15 residues. Germline-derived CDR1 and CDR2 are MNHEY and SVGAGI. Trimming left V 5 bases short and J 0 bases short, with 10 bases between. The CDR3 region is CASSLIGTTNEKLFF. The CDR3 DNA reads TGTGCCAGCAGTCTAATCGGGACAACTAATGAAAAACTGTTTTTT.

This clone has more than one count but fewer than ten. The CDR3 protein is CSVEGGTEYSEKLFF. CDR3 nucleotides: TGCAGCGTTGAAGGGGGGACAGAGTATAGTGAAAAACTGTTTTTT. V is TRBV29-1 and J is TRBJ1-4, with 7 bases identical to TRBD1. This CDR3 region has 15 residues. With 1 base clipped from V and 7 bases from J, the junction kept 9 bases outside the gene matches. Germline values: CDR1 SQVTM, CDR2 ANQGSEA. The full variable domain, completed using reference TRBV29-1 and TRBJ1-4, is SAVISQKPSRDICQRGTSLTIQCQVDSQVTMMFWYRQQPGQSLTLIATANQGSEATYESGFVIDKFPISRPNLTFSTLTVSNMSPEDSSIYLCSVEGGTEYSEKLFFGSGTQLSVL.

This chain links TRBV27 with TRBJ2-7; TRBD2 agrees at 12 bases. Per the germline V gene, CDR1 is MNHEY and CDR2 is SMNVEV (reference sequence). The J segment lost 3 bases and the V segment lost 8 bases, leaving 8 bases of the junction unmatched. This CDR3 spans 15 amino acids. CDR3 nucleotide sequence: TGTGCCAGCCCAGGACTAGCGGGACGACGCTACGAGCAGTACTTC. Protein: CASPGLAGRRYEQYF.

CDR3 sequence (DNA): TGTGCCATCAGTGAGCCTTCGGACTACCCTTACCAAGAGACCCAGTACTTC. Translated, it gives CAISEPSDYPYQETQYF. The chain is built from TRBV10-3 and TRBJ2-5; weak D call: TRBD2 (6 bases). Germline loops: CDR1 ENHRY, CDR2 SYGVKD. Between the trimmed V and J ends, which lost 2 bases and 0 bases, there was a span of 16 bases. The CDR3 has 17 amino acids.

The rearrangement joins TRBV5-1 to TRBJ2-4; TRBD2 is a possible D gene (6 bases). The germline V gene encodes CDR1 SGHRS and CDR2 YFSETQ. With 3 bases removed from V and 5 bases from J, the gap between germline ends came to 15 bases. The CDR3 totals 15 residues. Here the CDR3 DNA reads TGCGCCAGCAGCTCGCGGGGCTCACCGGAAAACATTCAGTACTTC. Protein product: CASSSRGSPENIQYF.

CDR3 nucleotide sequence: TGTGCCAGTAGTATGCCCGGGTCTGGGGCCAACGTCCTGACTTTC. Amino acid sequence: CASSMPGSGANVLTF. The chain employs TRBV19 and TRBJ2-6; no reliable D call. V dropped 3 bases and J dropped 1 base, with 7 bases sitting between them. CDR1 is LNHDA, CDR2 SQIVND, per germline (reference sequence). The CDR3 has 15 amino acids.

This clone appeared a few times. The chain carries TRBV2 and TRBJ2-1; TRBD2 matches 14 bases. The length of the CDR3 is 15 residues. J was trimmed by 8 bases and V by 4 bases; bases with no gene match: 4. In germline, CDR1 is SNHLY, CDR2 FYNNEI. The CDR3 sequence: CASSVGLAGADEQFF. For the CDR3, the DNA is TGTGCCAGCAGTGTGGGACTAGCGGGAGCCGATGAGCAGTTCTTC. Supplemented by reference TRBV2 and TRBJ2-1, the full variable domain reads EPEVTQTPSHQVTQMGQEVILRCVPISNHLYFYWYRQILGQKVEFLVSFYNNEISEKSEIFDDQFSVERPDGSNFTLKIRSTKLEDSAMYFCASSVGLAGADEQFFGPGTRLTVL.

The chain links TRBV7-9 to TRBJ2-5, with D perhaps matching TRBD1 (6 bases). Per the germline V gene, CDR1 is SEHNR and CDR2 is FQNEAQ (reference sequence). CDR3 length equals 13 residues. The ends were cut back, 4 bases at V and 5 bases at J, with 11 bases in the middle. In nucleotides, the CDR3 is TGTGCCAGCAGCTCCACAGGGTTCGAGACCCAGTACTTC. It is translated as CASSSTGFETQYF.

The rearrangement uses TRBV4-1 and TRBJ2-1; D is ambiguous. CDR1 is MGHRA, CDR2 YSYEKL, per germline. The CDR3 sequence is 17 residues long. V lost 1 base, J lost 0 bases, and 13 bases lay in between. The CDR3 DNA is TGCGCCAGCAGCCAAGTCTCCTTGTATCTCTCCTACAATGAGCAGTTCTTC. Residues: CASSQVSLYLSYNEQFF.

The V call is TRBV20-1, the J call TRBJ2-7; 10 bases map to TRBD2. The CDR3 contains 10 residues. CDR1 and CDR2 (germline): DFQATT, SNEGSKA (reference sequence). The CDR3 sequence is CSSGSYEQYF. The CDR3 nucleotides read TGCTCTAGCGGGAGTTACGAGCAGTACTTC.

This clone was counted between two and nine times. The gene calls are TRBV5-1 and TRBJ1-5; D gene unclear. Germline CDR1 reads SGHRS; CDR2 reads YFSETQ. V was cut by 0 bases and J by 4 bases, with 8 bases left in between. CDR3 length: 14 amino acids. CDR3 DNA sequence: TGCGCCAGCAGCTTGGGGGCTGTTAATCAGCCCCAGCATTTT. Translating it yields CASSLGAVNQPQHF.

The chain links TRBV7-9 to TRBJ1-5, with 9 bases matching TRBD1. The V gene's germline CDR1 is SEHNR and CDR2 FQNEAQ (reference sequence). The V segment lost 1 base and the J segment 3 bases; nucleotides outside the gene matches: 13. CDR3 length: 19 residues. The CDR3 reads CASSLGTQGWTGDNQPQHF. In DNA form, the CDR3 reads TGTGCCAGCAGCTTAGGAACCCAAGGATGGACAGGGGACAATCAGCCCCAGCATTTT.

The chain recombines TRBV7-2 with TRBJ1-2; 9 nucleotides agree with TRBD1. The CDR3 has 15 residues. Trimming cost V 9 bases and J 6 bases; bases outside gene matches: 14. The germline V gene encodes CDR1 SGHTA and CDR2 FQGNSA. The CDR3 nucleotides read TGTGCCAGTATCCCCAAGAACAGGGGGCGAGATGGCTACACCTTC. Amino acid sequence: CASIPKNRGRDGYTF. The variable domain in full, completed from reference TRBV7-2 and TRBJ1-2, reads GAGVSQSPSNKVTEKGKDVELRCDPISGHTALYWYRQSLGQGLEFLIYFQGNSAPDKSGLPSDRFSAERTGGSVSTLTIQRTQQEDSAVYLCASIPKNRGRDGYTFGSGTRLTVV.

The table lists this clone with a few counts. The rearrangement links TRBV7-9 to TRBJ2-1; 10 bases align to TRBD2. This CDR3 comprises 15 residues. CDR1 is SEHNR, CDR2 FQNEAQ, per germline (reference sequence). V lost 1 base to trimming and J lost 6 bases; unmatched junction nucleotides: 3. The DNA for the CDR3 is TGTGCCAGCAGCTTAGTACTAGCGGGATCCAATGAGCAGTTCTTC. Residues: CASSLVLAGSNEQFF.

This clone turned up a few times. CDR3 in DNA: TGTGCCAGTAGTATCCCCATGTCTCCAGACAATGAGCAGTTCTTC. Its protein product is CASSIPMSPDNEQFF. The V and J genes are TRBV19 and TRBJ2-1, with no clear D. V gave up 3 bases and J gave up 5 bases, with 14 bases separating them. The CDR3 extends over 15 amino acids. Germline V gene data show CDR1 as LNHDA and CDR2 as SQIVND (reference sequence).

This chain links TRBV4-1 with TRBJ2-3, with 8 bases identical to TRBD2. The CDR3 has 17 residues. V lost 4 bases and J lost 3; bases outside the gene matches: 12. CDR1 MGHRA and CDR2 YSYEKL come from the germline V gene. CDR3 DNA sequence: TGCGCCAGCAGCCTGGGACCGGGACTAGGAATGACAGATACGCAGTATTTT. Encoded protein: CASSLGPGLGMTDTQYF.